A single sample gave rise to the 12 T cell receptor beta chains below, sequenced in a study of T cell responses to AZD1222 COVID-19 vaccine listed by TCRdb under 2021. The protocol used for the library was the immunoSEQ multiplex PCR assay. The immuneACCESS repertoire file appears here via TCRdb, limited to in-frame rearrangements. These files lack a portion of the clones; in checked studies, under half of the deficit traces to unresolved V genes, and the cause of the others is not known. The sample includes 110,000 to 150,000 clones, with under 95% observed a single time. In total, the top ten clones hold around 3% of the sample. The sample's time point label is to be understood as: baseline before first vaccination. The source was peripheral blood, collected on day 0 of AZD1222 vaccination. The source of these receptors is an adult in good health.

The chain links TRBV7-9 to TRBJ2-1, with 12 bases that match TRBD2. CDR1 is SEHNR and CDR2 is FQNEAQ in the germline V gene (reference sequence). The V segment lost 5 bases and the J segment 0 bases; nucleotides outside the gene matches: 11. The CDR3 length is 19 residues. CDR3 DNA sequence: TGTGCCAGCAGCACGGGACTAGCGGGTACCTTAAGCTCCTACAATGAGCAGTTCTTC. Translation: CASSTGLAGTLSSYNEQFF.

The chain uses TRBV30 and TRBJ1-4, with TRBD1 matching over 7 bases. Trimming took 3 bases from V and 0 from J; bases not matched to a gene: 1. CDR1 GTSNPN and CDR2 SVGIG come from the germline V gene (reference sequence). The CDR3 extends over 14 amino acids. For the CDR3, the DNA is TGTGCCTGGAGGGGGACAGCAACTAATGAAAAACTGTTTTTT. Amino acids: CAWRGTATNEKLFF.

This chain links TRBV28 with TRBJ2-2, with D hard to call. This CDR3 comprises 12 residues. V shed 2 bases and J shed 8 bases, with 6 bases lying between them. CDR1 is MDHEN and CDR2 is SYDVKM in the germline V gene. CDR3 loop: CASSLGVGELFF. The CDR3 bases are TGTGCCAGCAGTTTAGGGGTGGGGGAGCTGTTTTTT.

CDR3 protein: CASSPDRGSQYF. The CDR3 region has the DNA TGTGCCAGCAGCCCGGACAGGGGGTCGCAGTATTTT. The V gene is TRBV4-2, the J gene TRBJ2-3; the match to TRBD1 covers 10 bases. CDR1 is LGHNA and CDR2 is YNFKEQ in the germline V gene. V shed 4 bases, J shed 10 bases, and the junction held 2 bases outside the gene matches. The length of the CDR3 is 12 residues.

The chain employs TRBV4-1 and TRBJ2-5; D is perhaps TRBD2 (5 bases). Germline V gives CDR1 MGHRA, CDR2 YSYEKL. Trimming pared 4 bases from V and 4 bases from J, leaving 13 bases between. The CDR3 is made up of 14 amino acids. This chain's CDR3 is CASSPLVGRETQYF. CDR3 DNA: TGCGCCAGCAGCCCCCTTGTAGGGAGAGAGACCCAGTACTTC.

The V gene is TRBV28, the J gene TRBJ2-4, with D possibly being TRBD1 or TRBD2 (7 bases each). Germline values: CDR1 MDHEN, CDR2 SYDVKM. The CDR3 contains 15 residues. The V end lost 6 bases, the J end lost 10 bases, and 22 bases lay between the germline ends. CDR3 amino acids: CASSLMSGTAPIQYF. The CDR3 coding sequence is TGTGCCAGCAGCCTGATGAGCGGGACAGCCCCAATTCAGTACTTC.

This chain connects TRBV13 to TRBJ2-1; 11 bases are shared with TRBD2. Germline CDR1 and CDR2: PRHDT and FYEKMQ (reference sequence). With V trimmed by 1 base and J by 10 bases, 9 bases remained unmatched. CDR3 size: 16 residues. Here the CDR3 DNA reads TGTGCCAGCAGCTTAGTCGTAGCGGGAGGGCCGGAAGAGCAGTTCTTC. The encoded protein is CASSLVVAGGPEEQFF.

CDR3 protein: CASSIFFGGNYEQYF. In DNA form, the CDR3 reads TGTGCCAGTAGTATTTTCTTCGGAGGGAATTACGAGCAGTACTTC. This chain joins TRBV19 and TRBJ2-7, with D possibly being TRBD2 (6 bases). The CDR3 is 15 amino acids. The germline V gene encodes CDR1 LNHDA and CDR2 SQIVND (reference sequence). V was clipped by 3 bases and J by 4 bases, with 16 bases between them.

CDR3 DNA sequence: TGCGCCAGCGCGCAGGGCTATGGCTACACCTTC. Translated, it gives CASAQGYGYTF. The chain couples TRBV23-1 to TRBJ1-2; D is possibly TRBD1 (5 bases). TRBV23-1 is treated as an ORF (open reading frame) with a function not yet certain. The CDR3 extends over 11 amino acids. V was cut by 8 bases and J by 4 bases, with 8 bases left in between.

The rearrangement uses TRBV2 and TRBJ1-4, with a possible D match to TRBD1 (6 bases). The CDR3 sequence is 14 residues long. Trimming removed 4 bases from V and 8 bases from J, with 14 bases in between. Germline loops: CDR1 SNHLY, CDR2 FYNNEI. The CDR3 DNA follows: TGTGCCAGCAGTGGAGGGGGGCAGAAAGAAAAACTGTTTTTT. Amino acid sequence: CASSGGGQKEKLFF.

The chain carries TRBV11-2 and TRBJ2-7; possibly TRBD1 for D (6 bases). The length of the CDR3 is 13 residues. Germline lookup yields CDR1 SGHAT and CDR2 FQNNGV. Trimming removed 8 bases at V and 6 bases at J, with 17 bases between. The DNA of the CDR3 is TGTGCCAGCCGTCAAGGGGGAGAAGGCGAGCAGTACTTC. This gives the protein CASRQGGEGEQYF. The full variable domain, with the rest looked up from reference TRBV11-2 and TRBJ2-7, is EAGVAQSPRYKIIEKRQSVAFWCNPISGHATLYWYQQILGQGPKLLIQFQNNGVVDDSQLPKDRFSAERLKGVDSTLKIQPAKLEDSAVYLCASRQGGEGEQYFGPGTRLTVT.

The rearrangement uses TRBV30 and TRBJ1-6, with unresolved D. The length of the CDR3 is 14 residues. Germline V gene sequence: CDR1 GTSNPN, CDR2 SVGIG (reference sequence). Trimming took 4 bases from V and 9 from J, leaving 16 bases between them. CDR3 in DNA: TGTGCCTGGAACGGCCGGTTATCGAGTTCACCCCTCCACTTT. This translates into CAWNGRLSSSPLHF.